Presented here are 8 T cell receptor beta chains from one specimen sequenced in a study of blood T cell repertoires in COVID-19. Libraries were prepared by immunoSEQ multiplex PCR; TCRdb keeps only in-frame clonotypes and omits some of them. The repertoire has around 200,000 clones, around 84% of them found once; the top ten carry over 13%. The sample taken for sequencing was peripheral blood. These receptors were collected from a man younger than 40 with active or convalescent COVID-19.

This clone was recorded once. The genes are TRBV27 and TRBJ2-1; TRBD2 aligns across 10 bases. Trimming removed 0 bases from V and 8 bases from J; junction bases left unmatched: 7. Germline CDR1 is MNHEY and CDR2 is SMNVEV (reference sequence). The CDR3 runs to 16 residues. The CDR3, as DNA: TGTGCCAGCAGTTTATCGGGACTAGCGCCTAGGGATGAGCAGTTCTTC. It yields the protein CASSLSGLAPRDEQFF.

This sequence joins TRBV5-1 and TRBJ1-1; D remains ambiguous. This CDR3 is 16 amino acids long. Germline lookup yields CDR1 SGHRS and CDR2 YFSETQ. Trimming left V 4 bases short and J 0 bases short, with 16 bases between. For the CDR3, the DNA is TGCGCCAGCAGCCAGACCCTGACAACATTGAACACTGAAGCTTTCTTT. Translating it yields CASSQTLTTLNTEAFF.

The CDR3 nucleotides read TGCAGTGCTAGAGGAGGTCACGAGCAGTACTTC. Its protein is CSARGGHEQYF. The chain carries TRBV20-1 and TRBJ2-7; D is undetermined. V dropped 1 base and J dropped 5 bases, with 6 bases sitting between them. Germline assignment: CDR1 DFQATT and CDR2 SNEGSKA (reference sequence). This CDR3 spans 11 amino acids.

The rearrangement joins TRBV7-9 to TRBJ2-3; D may be TRBD1 (5 bases). V lost 2 bases and J 0 bases, leaving 12 bases between the germline ends. Looked up from germline, CDR1 is SEHNR and CDR2 is FQNEAQ (reference sequence). The CDR3 is made up of 16 amino acids. The CDR3: CASSLSRQQSTDTQYF. The CDR3 DNA follows: TGTGCCAGCAGCTTAAGTCGACAGCAGAGCACAGATACGCAGTATTTT.

The rearrangement joins TRBV5-5 to TRBJ1-1; unclear D gene. Germline CDR1 reads SGHKS; CDR2 reads YYEKEE (reference sequence). This CDR3 is 14 amino acids long. V dropped 5 bases and J dropped 4 bases, with 15 bases sitting between them. This chain's CDR3 is CASRKAGRVTEAFF. CDR3 nucleotide sequence: TGTGCCAGCAGAAAGGCGGGGAGGGTCACTGAAGCTTTCTTT.

J is TRBJ1-1 and V is TRBV30; D might be TRBD1 (6 bases). Germline CDR1 is GTSNPN and CDR2 is SVGIG (reference sequence). Trimming took 4 bases from V and 9 from J, leaving 12 bases between them. CDR3 size: 11 residues. In DNA form, the CDR3 reads TGTGCCTGGATCCTCAGGGGTAAAGCTTTCTTT. Translating gives CAWILRGKAFF.

V is TRBV6-5 and J is TRBJ1-1, with D hard to call. Trimming pared 6 bases from V and 1 base from J, leaving 12 bases between. Germline assignment: CDR1 MNHEY and CDR2 SVGAGI. CDR3 size: 14 residues. CDR3 coding DNA: TGTGCCAGCAGCAACCCTGGAGGGAACACTGAAGCTTTCTTT. This encodes CASSNPGGNTEAFF.

The rearrangement links TRBV24-1 to TRBJ2-7; tentative D call: TRBD1 (5 bases). The V and J ends lost 8 bases and 5 bases respectively, with 12 bases between them. CDR3 length: 12 amino acids. From germline, CDR1 is KGHDR and CDR2 SFDVKD. CDR3 in DNA: TGTGCCACCACAGGGTTTTACCACGAGCAGTACTTC. Translated: CATTGFYHEQYF.